These 21 T cell receptor beta chains originate from one sample sequenced in a study of shared clonotypes between healthy human individuals. Data came from immunoSEQ multiplex PCR; TCRdb stores just in-frame clones and leaves some out. This repertoire shows some 2,000,000 clones, 90% to 96% found once; its top ten account for approximately 0.13%. The specimen sequenced was naive CD4+ T cells sorted from blood. Indicated subset: CD45RA+ positively selected. All receptors come from a young man in good health.

The chain links TRBV9 to TRBJ1-2; 7 bases line up with TRBD1. Germline trimming cut 0 bases from V and 6 bases from J; bases unmatched to any gene: 5. From germline, CDR1 is SGDLS and CDR2 YYNGEE. This CDR3 contains 14 residues. The CDR3 sequence is CASSVALTGDGYTF. The CDR3 bases are TGTGCCAGCAGCGTAGCTCTCACAGGGGATGGCTACACCTTC.

The J gene is TRBJ2-2, the V gene TRBV2, with TRBD1 identical over 8 bases. This CDR3 comprises 15 residues. The germline gives CDR1 SNHLY, CDR2 FYNNEI. Unmatched junction bases numbered 7, after V lost 6 bases and J lost 4 bases. CDR3 bases: TGTGCCAGCAGAAGGACAGGGACGGTCACCGGGGAGCTGTTTTTT. As protein: CASRRTGTVTGELFF.

CDR3 residues: CASSPAGPLSYEQYF. CDR3 in DNA: TGTGCCAGCAGCCCGGCAGGGCCCCTCTCCTACGAGCAGTACTTC. The chain uses TRBV28 and TRBJ2-7, with a weak D call TRBD1 (5 bases). The CDR3 covers 15 residues. Germline V gene lookup returns CDR1 MDHEN and CDR2 SYDVKM. V was shortened by 6 bases and J by 0 bases, with 15 bases between the two germline ends.

The V gene is TRBV7-2, the J gene TRBJ2-1, with a weak D call TRBD2 (5 bases). CDR1 and CDR2 from the germline V gene are SGHTA and FQGNSA. There are 16 residues in the CDR3. Deletions cut 1 base from V and 8 bases from J, with 18 bases between. CDR3 sequence reads: CASSLGGILSVHEQFF. The CDR3 DNA reads TGTGCCAGCAGCTTAGGGGGAATCCTTAGCGTCCATGAGCAGTTCTTC.

This chain uses TRBV7-9 with TRBJ1-1; TRBD1 matches 7 bases. V was pared by 2 bases and J by 4 bases, with 4 bases of the junction left unmatched. The V gene's germline CDR1 is SEHNR and CDR2 FQNEAQ (reference sequence). This CDR3 region has 14 residues. CDR3 DNA sequence: TGTGCCAGCAGCTTACAGGGGGTTGCCACTGAAGCTTTCTTT. It codes for CASSLQGVATEAFF.

The chain joins TRBV6-5 to TRBJ1-2, with no clear D. V was clipped by 0 bases and J by 8 bases, with 16 bases between them. Germline CDR1 reads MNHEY; CDR2 reads SVGAGI. The CDR3 sequence is 15 residues long. CDR3 nucleotides: TGTGCCAGCAGTTACTCGAACTTGGCAGGTCGCGGCTACACCTTC. Its translation is CASSYSNLAGRGYTF.

J is TRBJ2-7 and V is TRBV7-2; the D is unclear. There are 12 residues in the CDR3. Deletions cut 5 bases from V and 3 bases from J, with 8 bases between. Germline V gene data show CDR1 as SGHTA and CDR2 as FQGNSA. CDR3 residues: CASSLSYYEQYF. The CDR3 bases are TGTGCCAGCAGCCTAAGCTACTACGAGCAGTACTTC.

A word on this clone: Additional DNA sequences in this sample encode the identical CDR3. The V and J genes are TRBV6-1 and TRBJ1-2; 11 bases match TRBD1. Trimming at V came to 3 bases and at J to 4 bases, leaving 4 bases not matched to a gene. The CDR3 runs to 15 residues. CDR1 is MNHNS, CDR2 SASEGT, per germline. The CDR3 nucleotides are TGTGCCAGCAGTGACCCCGGGACAGGGGGCTATGGCTACACCTTC. It specifies CASSDPGTGGYGYTF.

The genes are TRBV2 and TRBJ2-7; D is perhaps TRBD2 (6 bases). Trimming took 6 bases from V and 0 from J, leaving 18 bases between them. The CDR3 is made up of 16 amino acids. Germline V gives CDR1 SNHLY, CDR2 FYNNEI. CDR3 in amino acids: CASRLSFSGNSYEQYF. The CDR3 coding sequence is TGTGCCAGCAGACTTAGTTTTAGCGGAAACTCCTACGAGCAGTACTTC.

The rearrangement joins TRBV5-1 to TRBJ1-5; D is perhaps TRBD1 (6 bases). V was cut by 0 bases and J by 6 bases, with 13 bases left in between. The CDR3 extends over 15 amino acids. Germline CDR1 reads SGHRS; CDR2 reads YFSETQ. The CDR3 DNA sequence: TGCGCCAGCAGCTTGGTAGGGGGGTTCGGTCAGCCCCAGCATTTT. It encodes CASSLVGGFGQPQHF.

J is TRBJ2-5 and V is TRBV10-2; 7 positions agree with TRBD2. This CDR3 spans 14 amino acids. The V and J ends lost 5 bases and 9 bases, in that order; junction bases with no gene match: 12. Germline V lookup: CDR1 WSHSY, CDR2 SAAADI. This CDR3 is CASSSGGSFLAQYF. CDR3 in DNA: TGCGCCAGCAGTTCGGGCGGGAGCTTTCTGGCCCAGTACTTC.

The rearrangement joins TRBV4-3 to TRBJ2-3; D may be TRBD2 (6 bases). The V end was cut by 1 base, the J end by 3 bases, with 8 bases between. The length of the CDR3 is 14 residues. Germline CDR1 is LGHNA and CDR2 is YSLEER. The CDR3 DNA follows: TGCGCCAGCAGCCAAGTCGCGGGGACAGATACGCAGTATTTT. This translates into CASSQVAGTDTQYF.

J is TRBJ1-4 and V is TRBV5-1, with D hard to call. The CDR3 is 14 amino acids. Germline CDR1 reads SGHRS; CDR2 reads YFSETQ. Trimming took 1 base from V and 7 from J, leaving 11 bases between them. CDR3 sequence (DNA): TGCGCCAGCAGCTTGTCGCGGGATTTTGAAAAACTGTTTTTT. Translation: CASSLSRDFEKLFF.

As to this clone: Other DNA sequences in this specimen translate into the identical CDR3. The rearrangement links TRBV5-1 to TRBJ1-1; the D gene is possibly TRBD1 (5 bases). The CDR3 covers 14 residues. Deletions cut 0 bases from V and 2 bases from J, with 8 bases between. Per the germline V gene, CDR1 is SGHRS and CDR2 is YFSETQ. The CDR3 bases are TGCGCCAGCAGCTTGGCAGGGAGAAACACTGAAGCTTTCTTT. This codes for CASSLAGRNTEAFF. Complete variable domain (other parts from reference TRBV5-1 and TRBJ1-1): KAGVTQTPRYLIKTRGQQVTLSCSPISGHRSVSWYQQTPGQGLQFLFEYFSETQRNKGNFPGRFSGRQFSNSRSEMNVSTLELGDSALYLCASSLAGRNTEAFFGQGTRLTVV.

In DNA, the CDR3 is TGTGCCAGCAGCCGCAGGACAGGGGATATTGGAGAGACCCAGTACTTC. Protein: CASSRRTGDIGETQYF. The V and J genes are TRBV5-4 and TRBJ2-5; the match to TRBD1 covers 9 bases. Germline V gene lookup returns CDR1 SGHNT and CDR2 YYREEE (reference sequence). CDR3 length: 16 residues. V lost 4 bases to trimming and J lost 4 bases; unmatched junction nucleotides: 11.

Concerning this clone: The sample contains more than one DNA sequence encoding this CDR3. The chain employs TRBV7-2 and TRBJ1-1; maybe TRBD1 (6 bases). The length of the CDR3 is 15 residues. Trimming shortened V by 5 bases and J by 0 bases, and 13 bases separated the two germline ends. The germline V gene encodes CDR1 SGHTA and CDR2 FQGNSA. This CDR3 is CASSPQTGVNTEAFF. CDR3 bases: TGTGCCAGCAGCCCTCAGACAGGAGTGAACACTGAAGCTTTCTTT.

Turning to this clone: This clone may be a read error of a much larger clone one base away. Other DNA sequences in the same sample also yield this CDR3. The CDR3, as DNA: TGCGCCAGCAGCTTGGTGGGGGGCAATCAGCCCCAGCATTTT. This codes for CASSLVGGNQPQHF. The V gene is TRBV5-1, the J gene TRBJ1-5; tentative D call: TRBD1 (5 bases). The length of the CDR3 is 14 residues. Germline V CDR1 and CDR2: SGHRS, YFSETQ. Trimming took 0 bases from V and 2 from J, leaving 6 bases between them.

The V and J genes are TRBV28 and TRBJ2-1; D possibly corresponds to TRBD1 (6 bases). This CDR3 is 13 amino acids long. The germline CDR1 and CDR2 sequences are MDHEN and SYDVKM. Trimming cost V 7 bases and J 7 bases, with 14 bases left between them. CDR3 protein: CASTSWTANEQFF. Here the CDR3 DNA reads TGTGCCAGCACCTCCTGGACAGCGAATGAGCAGTTCTTC.

J is TRBJ2-3 and V is TRBV7-2; TRBD1 aligns across 9 bases. The CDR3 loop spans 17 amino acids. CDR1 SGHTA and CDR2 FQGNSA come from the germline V gene. V lost 5 bases and J lost 4; bases outside the gene matches: 13. The CDR3 spells CASSPRGTRTGADTQYF. The CDR3, as DNA: TGTGCCAGCAGCCCAAGGGGGACGAGGACAGGGGCAGATACGCAGTATTTT.

CDR3 DNA sequence: TGTGCCAGCAGTGACGGTGGGGGACAGGGCTACGAGCAGTACTTC. It specifies CASSDGGGQGYEQYF. This chain uses TRBV28 with TRBJ2-7, with 9 bases lining up with TRBD1. The CDR3 totals 15 residues. Germline CDR1 and CDR2: MDHEN and SYDVKM. Trimming at V came to 5 bases and at J to 3 bases, leaving 8 bases not matched to a gene.

The chain recombines TRBV4-2 with TRBJ2-3; 12 nucleotides agree with TRBD2. The length of the CDR3 is 18 residues. The germline gives CDR1 LGHNA, CDR2 YNFKEQ. Trimming cost V 0 bases and J 6 bases; bases outside gene matches: 10. The CDR3 here is CASSQDGTSGSRGDTQYF. The CDR3, as DNA: TGTGCCAGCAGCCAAGACGGGACTAGCGGGTCCCGGGGCGATACGCAGTATTTT.